This passage covers 9 T cell receptor beta chains from one sample sequenced in a study of cytomegalovirus exposure and HLA in healthy donors. The PCR used 60 Vbeta and 13 Jbeta primers. The data were produced by immunoSEQ multiplex PCR, yet TCRdb's version contains in-frame clones alone and is incomplete. This sample has about 90,000 clones, with about 66% found just once. The sample comprised PBMCs. These receptors originate from a man aged 25 to 45 in good health and CMV-seronegative.

The genes are TRBV5-4 and TRBJ2-7; 9 bases fit TRBD1. Germline V lookup: CDR1 SGHNT, CDR2 YYREEE (reference sequence). Trimming took 5 bases from V and 2 from J; bases not matched to a gene: 8. The CDR3 sequence is 15 residues long. This CDR3 reads CASSSPGQGPYEQYF. Written as DNA, the CDR3 is TGTGCCAGCAGTTCTCCGGGACAGGGTCCCTACGAGCAGTACTTC.

This clone was recorded only once. This chain connects TRBV4-1 to TRBJ2-2; D may be TRBD1 (6 bases). Between the trimmed V and J ends, which lost 9 bases and 0 bases, there was a span of 14 bases. CDR1 MGHRA and CDR2 YSYEKL come from the germline V gene. CDR3 length equals 15 residues. The CDR3 DNA reads TGCGCCAGTGCCCTCGGGACAACGAACACCGGGGAGCTGTTTTTT. Protein product: CASALGTTNTGELFF.

A few counts support this clone. The J gene is TRBJ1-6, the V gene TRBV4-3, with D unresolved. V was shortened by 2 bases and J by 7 bases, with 18 bases between the two germline ends. Germline lookup yields CDR1 LGHNA and CDR2 YSLEER. The CDR3 is 17 amino acids. CDR3 sequence (DNA): TGCGCCAGCAGCCAACAGTACCTAGGGCGGGAAAATTCACCCCTCCACTTT. It is translated as CASSQQYLGRENSPLHF.

The chain uses TRBV28 and TRBJ2-1, with TRBD1 matching 10 bases. CDR3 length: 15 residues. Germline V gene data show CDR1 as MDHEN and CDR2 as SYDVKM. V lost 6 bases and J lost 7; bases outside the gene matches: 9. Here the CDR3 DNA reads TGTGCCAGCAGCTGGGGGAGGACAGGGGGGAATGAGCAGTTCTTC. It encodes CASSWGRTGGNEQFF.

This clone came up a few times. V is TRBV11-2 and J is TRBJ1-2; TRBD1 agrees at 9 bases. The germline V gene encodes CDR1 SGHAT and CDR2 FQNNGV. The CDR3 totals 14 residues. Trimming removed 5 bases from V and 8 bases from J; junction bases left unmatched: 9. CDR3: CASSPGQGLRGYTF. The CDR3 region has the DNA TGTGCCAGCAGCCCGGGACAGGGATTGAGAGGCTACACCTTC.

Regarding this clone: Compared with germline, one end of the junction differs, possibly owing to a read error. The chain uses TRBV7-7 and TRBJ2-5; D gene unclear. CDR1 is SSHAT, CDR2 FNYEAQ, per germline (reference sequence). This CDR3 contains 14 residues. This CDR3 reads CASSPRLGKETQYF. The CDR3 region has the DNA TGTGCTAGCAGCCCCCGACTGGGTAAAGAGACCCAGTACTTC.

This clone appeared a few times. V is TRBV7-8 and J is TRBJ1-6, with D perhaps TRBD1 (6 bases). CDR1 and CDR2 (germline): SGHVS, FQNEAQ. The CDR3 loop spans 17 amino acids. V dropped 4 bases and J dropped 0 bases, with 13 bases sitting between them. The CDR3 DNA is TGTGCCAGCAGCTCCACAGGGATGAGCTCCTATAATTCACCCCTCCACTTT. It is translated as CASSSTGMSSYNSPLHF.

The rearrangement links TRBV7-9 to TRBJ1-1; 7 bases map to TRBD1. Germline assignment: CDR1 SEHNR and CDR2 FQNEAQ (reference sequence). The V gene end was trimmed by 5 bases and the J gene end by 0 bases; junction bases not matched to a gene: 6. The CDR3 sequence is 15 residues long. CDR3 bases: TGTGCCAGCAGCCTGTGGGACAGACTGAACACTGAAGCTTTCTTT. Protein product: CASSLWDRLNTEAFF.

This chain links TRBV2 with TRBJ1-5; the D is unclear. Germline CDR1 is SNHLY and CDR2 is FYNNEI. The CDR3 loop spans 14 amino acids. The germline V and J ends were trimmed by 2 bases and 3 bases, with 8 bases remaining between them. The CDR3 nucleotides are TGTGCCAGCAGTGAAACCCGGTTCAATCAGCCCCAGCATTTT. This sequence encodes CASSETRFNQPQHF.